The 14 T cell receptor beta chains presented below share a single source sample, sequenced in a study of graft-versus-host responses after intestinal transplantation. Sequencing used immunoSEQ multiplex PCR; TCRdb keeps in-frame clones, though not all of them. There are roughly 99,000 clones in the sample; approximately 88% occur only once, and approximately 0.76% lies in the top ten. These TCRs are of unknown antigen specificity. The sample consisted of unstimulated CD4+ T cells sorted from spleen or lymph node cells, taken before transplant. All receptors derive from a human donor who was the organ donor for an intestinal transplant.

The chain uses TRBV10-1 and TRBJ1-4; D ambiguous. CDR3 length equals 18 residues. Germline loops: CDR1 WNHNN, CDR2 SYGVQD (reference sequence). V lost 0 bases to trimming and J lost 2 bases, with 16 bases between them. DNA for the CDR3: TGCGCCAGCAGTGAGTCAGCGGTCCTAAGGGCGACTAATGAAAAACTGTTTTTT. It codes for CASSESAVLRATNEKLFF.

This chain connects TRBV6-1 to TRBJ1-3, with TRBD1 identical over 7 bases. This CDR3 spans 15 amino acids. The V segment lost 6 bases and the J segment 8 bases; nucleotides outside the gene matches: 13. Germline assignment: CDR1 MNHNS and CDR2 SASEGT. CDR3 coding DNA: TGTGCCAGCAGCCCCGACAGGGAACGTCTGGACACCATATATTTT. Translation gives CASSPDRERLDTIYF.

The chain joins TRBV5-8 to TRBJ2-7; 14 bases fit TRBD2. CDR1 SGHTS and CDR2 YDEGEE come from the germline V gene. The CDR3 sequence is 16 residues long. J was trimmed by 6 bases and V by 0 bases; bases with no gene match: 5. CDR3 region: CASSLGGTSGSREQYF. CDR3 sequence (DNA): TGTGCCAGCAGCTTGGGAGGGACTAGCGGGAGTCGCGAGCAGTACTTC.

The chain carries TRBV19 and TRBJ2-1; no firm D call. The CDR3 runs 11 residues. Germline V CDR1 and CDR2: LNHDA, SQIVND (reference sequence). The V gene lost 3 bases and the J gene lost 5 bases, with 2 bases spanning the gap. The CDR3 reads CASSMNNEQFF. The CDR3 bases are TGTGCCAGTAGTATGAACAATGAGCAGTTCTTC. Full variable domain (remainder filled in from reference TRBV19 and TRBJ2-1): DGGITQSPKYLFRKEGQNVTLSCEQNLNHDAMYWYRQDPGQGLRLIYYSQIVNDFQKGDIAEGYSVSREKKESFPLTVTSAQKNPTAFYLCASSMNNEQFFGPGTRLTVL.

This clone was seen only once. This chain joins TRBV5-1 and TRBJ2-2, with 9 bases aligning to TRBD2. CDR1 SGHRS and CDR2 YFSETQ come from the germline V gene. Trimming cost V 2 bases and J 2 bases; bases outside gene matches: 4. This CDR3 has 16 amino acids. The CDR3 nucleotides are TGCGCCAGCAGCTTCGCCGGGACTAGCAACACCGGGGAGCTGTTTTTT. Translation gives CASSFAGTSNTGELFF. Variable domain in full (rest from reference TRBV5-1 and TRBJ2-2): KAGVTQTPRYLIKTRGQQVTLSCSPISGHRSVSWYQQTPGQGLQFLFEYFSETQRNKGNFPGRFSGRQFSNSRSEMNVSTLELGDSALYLCASSFAGTSNTGELFFGEGSRLTVL.

The V gene is TRBV6-5, the J gene TRBJ2-7, with D possibly matching TRBD2 (5 bases). Trimming pared 0 bases from V and 0 bases from J, leaving 9 bases between. This CDR3 spans 15 amino acids. The germline V gene has CDR1 MNHEY and CDR2 SVGAGI. The CDR3 DNA follows: TGTGCCAGCAGTTACTCTAGCGTAATCTCCTACGAGCAGTACTTC. It is translated as CASSYSSVISYEQYF.

The chain recombines TRBV5-1 with TRBJ1-2; the match to TRBD1 covers 11 bases. Germline values: CDR1 SGHRS, CDR2 YFSETQ. This CDR3 spans 14 amino acids. The trim removed 4 bases at V and 7 bases at J, leaving 6 bases unmatched. The CDR3 bases are TGCGCCAGCAGCGCGGACAGGGGGCTGGCTGGCTACACCTTC. The encoded protein is CASSADRGLAGYTF. The whole variable domain, remainder taken from reference TRBV5-1 and TRBJ1-2, is KAGVTQTPRYLIKTRGQQVTLSCSPISGHRSVSWYQQTPGQGLQFLFEYFSETQRNKGNFPGRFSGRQFSNSRSEMNVSTLELGDSALYLCASSADRGLAGYTFGSGTRLTVV.

The rearrangement joins TRBV19 to TRBJ1-1; 7 bases align to TRBD1. The CDR3 consists of 14 residues. Per germline, CDR1 LNHDA and CDR2 SQIVND (reference sequence). After removal of 5 bases from V and 4 bases from J, the junction contained 7 bases not matched to a gene. CDR3 protein: CASSGTAMITEAFF. The CDR3, as DNA: TGTGCCAGTAGTGGGACAGCCATGATCACTGAAGCTTTCTTT.

This rearrangement joins TRBV2 to TRBJ1-2; D perhaps matches TRBD1 (5 bases). The CDR3 runs to 15 residues. CDR1 is SNHLY and CDR2 is FYNNEI in the germline V gene. The V and J ends lost 0 bases and 8 bases respectively, with 16 bases between them. CDR3 amino acids: CASSEALIRVGGYTF. The CDR3 nucleotides read TGTGCCAGCAGTGAAGCGCTTATCAGGGTAGGAGGCTACACCTTC.

V usage is TRBV6-1 and J usage is TRBJ2-7; no clear D. V gave up 7 bases and J gave up 0 bases, with 7 bases separating them. CDR3 length: 12 residues. Germline values: CDR1 MNHNS, CDR2 SASEGT. CDR3 region: CASKYGSYEQYF. CDR3 sequence (DNA): TGTGCCAGCAAATACGGCTCCTACGAGCAGTACTTC.

The DNA of the CDR3 is TGTGCCAGTAGTAATTCCGGGACAGCCAACACTGAAGCTTTCTTT. It specifies CASSNSGTANTEAFF. The rearrangement links TRBV19 to TRBJ1-1; 7 bases agree with TRBD1. Germline-derived CDR1 and CDR2 are LNHDA and SQIVND (reference sequence). The V gene end was trimmed by 4 bases and the J gene end by 2 bases; junction bases not matched to a gene: 7. This CDR3 has 15 residues.

The CDR3 protein is CASSPLAVVAYEQYF. CDR3 DNA: TGTGCCAGCAGCCCTCTAGCGGTCGTTGCCTACGAGCAGTACTTC. The V call is TRBV7-9, the J call TRBJ2-7, with TRBD2 matching 7 bases. Germline V CDR1 and CDR2: SEHNR, FQNEAQ (reference sequence). Trimming removed 5 bases from V and 2 bases from J; junction bases left unmatched: 9. The CDR3 has 15 residues.

This clone came up once. The J gene is TRBJ1-4, the V gene TRBV19; the match to TRBD1 covers 7 bases. CDR3 length equals 17 residues. J lost 10 bases, V lost 5 bases, and 19 bases had no gene match. Per germline, CDR1 LNHDA and CDR2 SQIVND (reference sequence). DNA of the CDR3: TGTGCCAGTAGTCTCAACTCTGAGGGCAGGGGGAGGGGAAAACTGTTTTTT. Its translation is CASSLNSEGRGRGKLFF.

This CDR3 reads CASYRTGSNQPQHF. In nucleotides, the CDR3 is TGTGCCAGTTACCGTACAGGTAGCAATCAGCCCCAGCATTTT. V is TRBV19 and J is TRBJ1-5; perhaps TRBD1 as D (5 bases). Germline lookup yields CDR1 LNHDA and CDR2 SQIVND (reference sequence). The germline V and J ends were trimmed by 8 bases and 0 bases, with 11 bases remaining between them. The length of the CDR3 is 14 residues. The whole variable domain, filled in from reference TRBV19 and TRBJ1-5, reads DGGITQSPKYLFRKEGQNVTLSCEQNLNHDAMYWYRQDPGQGLRLIYYSQIVNDFQKGDIAEGYSVSREKKESFPLTVTSAQKNPTAFYLCASYRTGSNQPQHFGDGTRLSIL.